The 32 T cell receptor beta chains given below trace back to one sample, sequenced in a study of blood T cells in healthy people across ages. Through a sample-barcoded 5' primer and a J-beta primer mix, a second PCR was run for roughly 7 to 11 cycles. TCRdb re-called the 5' RACE reads through MiXCR, storing one row per CDR3 protein. The sample lists fewer than 1,200,000 distinct CDR3 sequences, under 30% occurring once. These data were also filed under a second study, of T cells of mothers and their children.

Input material: blood. The receptors originated from a girl aged 2-10 years in good health.

This clonotype came up many times. This rearrangement joins TRBV15 to TRBJ2-5, with 8 bases lining up with TRBD1. Germline V gene lookup returns CDR1 LNHNV and CDR2 YYDKDF (reference sequence). The CDR3 is 14 amino acids. After removal of 5 bases from V and 1 base from J, the junction contained 3 bases not matched to a gene. CDR3 nucleotide sequence: TGTGCCACCAGCGTGACAGGGGTCCAAGAGACCCAGTACTTC. It translates to CATSVTGVQETQYF. Filled out from reference TRBV15 and TRBJ2-5, the complete variable domain reads DAMVIQNPRYQVTQFGKPVTLSCSQTLNHNVMYWYQQKSSQAPKLLFHYYDKDFNNEADTPDNFQSRRPNTSFCFLDIRSPGLGDTAMYLCATSVTGVQETQYFGPGTRLLVL.

V usage is TRBV12-3 or TRBV12-4 and J usage is TRBJ2-5; D gene ambiguous. The CDR3 contains 16 residues. Trimming removed 3 bases at V and 2 bases at J, with 16 bases between. CDR3 loop: CASSFVLAGPQETQYF. For the CDR3, the DNA is TGTGCCAGCAGTTTTGTCTTGGCAGGCCCTCAAGAGACCCAGTACTTC.

The rearrangement uses TRBV12-3 or TRBV12-4 and TRBJ2-1, with D hard to call. Deletions cut 5 bases from V and 0 bases from J, with 8 bases between. The CDR3 is 14 amino acids. The CDR3 reads CASSRVPSYNEQFF. The DNA for the CDR3 is TGTGCCAGCAGTCGGGTTCCCTCCTACAATGAGCAGTTCTTC.

CDR3 bases: TGTGCCAGCCGGGACCCCACGAGGATATACGAGCAGTACGTC. Translating gives CASRDPTRIYEQYV. The chain joins TRBV6-9 to TRBJ2-7, with D possibly being TRBD1 or TRBD2 (5 bases each). Trimming took 8 bases from V and 4 from J, leaving 18 bases between them. Germline CDR1 and CDR2: MNHGY and SVAAGI. The CDR3 covers 14 residues.

About this clonotype: An end of the junction does not agree with germline; a read error may underlie this. The gene calls are TRBV11-1 and TRBJ2-5; 10 bases map to TRBD2. The J call may be wrong; the DNA end is better matched by TRBJ2-1. CDR1 and CDR2 from the germline V gene are SGHAT and FQDESV (reference sequence). The CDR3 consists of 21 residues. The CDR3 sequence is CASSLTVTGTSARRQDNEQFF. In DNA form, the CDR3 reads TGTGCCAGTAGCTTGACAGTCACCGGGACTAGCGCGAGGAGACAGGACAATGAGCAGTTCTTC.

V and J are TRBV7-2 and TRBJ1-1; D is ambiguous. Trimming stripped 1 base from V and 0 bases from J, with 15 bases between. CDR3 size: 17 residues. Germline V CDR1 and CDR2: SGHTA, FQGNSA. The chain's CDR3 is CASSLVFSVNMNTEAFF. For the CDR3, the DNA is TGTGCCAGCAGCTTAGTTTTTTCAGTCAACATGAACACTGAAGCTTTCTTT.

There are a few counts of this clonotype. The chain uses TRBV5-1 and TRBJ2-1, with TRBD2 matching over 15 bases. Germline-derived CDR1 and CDR2 are SGHRS and YFSETQ. CDR3 length: 17 residues. V trimming: 2 bases; J trimming: 7 bases; junction bases outside the gene matches: 7. CDR3 sequence: CASSFRTSGRANNEQFF. The CDR3 nucleotides read TGCGCCAGCAGCTTCCGGACTAGCGGGAGGGCCAATAATGAGCAGTTCTTC.

In its sample, this clonotype was seen a few times. The chain is built from TRBV5-1 and TRBJ2-1, with D hard to call. This CDR3 has 14 residues. CDR1 and CDR2 from the germline V gene are SGHRS and YFSETQ. The V end lost 7 bases, the J end lost 1 base, and 12 bases lay between the germline ends. CDR3 amino acids: CASARTVSYNEQFF. The CDR3 DNA sequence: TGCGCCAGCGCGAGGACCGTATCCTACAATGAGCAGTTCTTC.

In its sample, this clonotype was seen a few times. This chain uses TRBV5-1 with TRBJ2-7, with D perhaps assigned TRBD1 or TRBD2 (5 bases each). The CDR3 runs to 15 residues. The germline V and J ends were trimmed by 4 bases and 3 bases, with 17 bases remaining between them. The germline gives CDR1 SGHRS, CDR2 YFSETQ. For the CDR3, the DNA is TGCGCCAGCAGCATAAACCGGGACGGAGACTACGAGCAGTACTTC. Translated, it gives CASSINRDGDYEQYF.

The V call is TRBV7-3, the J call TRBJ1-1; D is unclear. There are 16 residues in the CDR3. The V gene lost 1 base and the J gene lost 5 bases, with 17 bases spanning the gap. Germline V gives CDR1 SGHTA, CDR2 FQGTGA. The CDR3 DNA reads TGTGCCAGCAGCTTAAGCCGTACCTGGAGGAATACTGAAGCTTTCTTT. Translating it yields CASSLSRTWRNTEAFF. Full variable domain (remainder filled in from reference TRBV7-3 and TRBJ1-1): GAGVSQTPSNKVTEKGKYVELRCDPISGHTALYWYRQSLGQGPEFLIYFQGTGAADDSGLPNDRFFAVRPEGSVSTLKIQRTERGDSAVYLCASSLSRTWRNTEAFFGQGTRLTVV.

This clonotype was seen more than once but under ten times. This sequence joins TRBV7-9 and TRBJ2-7; 7 bases are a match to TRBD1. This CDR3 has 15 residues. Per germline, CDR1 SEHNR and CDR2 FQNEAQ (reference sequence). V was pared by 5 bases and J by 1 base, with 8 bases of the junction left unmatched. In DNA form, the CDR3 reads TGTGCCAGCAGCCATGGACAGGTTCTGTCCTACGAGCAGTACTTC. Its protein product is CASSHGQVLSYEQYF.

Here the CDR3 reads CASSVLQGNTEAFF. Here the CDR3 DNA reads TGCGCCAGCAGCGTCTTACAGGGGAACACTGAAGCTTTCTTT. This chain joins TRBV5-1 and TRBJ1-1; possibly TRBD1 for D (6 bases). Trimming took 4 bases from V and 1 from J, leaving 11 bases between them. Per the germline V gene, CDR1 is SGHRS and CDR2 is YFSETQ. This CDR3 has 14 amino acids.

This clonotype showed up just a few times. The rearrangement uses TRBV20-1 and TRBJ1-2; possible D gene TRBD1, 6 bases. The CDR3 is 12 amino acids. CDR1 DFQATT and CDR2 SNEGSKA come from the germline V gene (reference sequence). The CDR3 loop is CSGSRGLRGYTF. Written as DNA, the CDR3 is TGCAGCGGCTCCAGGGGATTGCGGGGCTACACCTTC.

The J gene is TRBJ2-3, the V gene TRBV7-9, with 13 nucleotides matching TRBD2. The CDR3 contains 16 residues. Germline V CDR1 and CDR2: SEHNR, FQNEAQ (reference sequence). Trimming at V came to 5 bases and at J to 6 bases, leaving 8 bases not matched to a gene. The CDR3 sequence is CASSRTSGRAGDTQYF. DNA of the CDR3: TGTGCCAGCAGCCGAACTAGCGGGAGGGCCGGCGATACGCAGTATTTT.

This clonotype was counted a few times. The rearrangement joins TRBV9 to TRBJ2-4; 7 nucleotides match TRBD1. The CDR3 extends over 17 amino acids. CDR1 and CDR2 from the germline V gene are SGDLS and YYNGEE. J gave up 0 bases and V 3 bases, and 9 bases lay outside the gene matches. CDR3 DNA sequence: TGTGCCAGCAGCGGTCAAACAGGGGACATAGCCAAAAACATTCAGTACTTC. Translated: CASSGQTGDIAKNIQYF.

With regard to this clonotype: A much larger clone differs by one base, so this may be a read error. The CDR3 bases are TGCAGCGTGGAGGAAACACTAGCGGGAAGAGGTGAGCAGTTCTTC. Amino acid sequence: CSVEETLAGRGEQFF. The rearrangement joins TRBV29-1 to TRBJ2-1, with TRBD2 matching 10 bases. Germline values: CDR1 SQVTM, CDR2 ANQGSEA. The junction had 14 bases not matched to a gene; V was cut back by 6 bases and J by 9 bases. The CDR3 is 15 amino acids.

The gene calls are TRBV28 and TRBJ2-7, with D hard to call. Looked up from germline, CDR1 is MDHEN and CDR2 is SYDVKM. Deletions cut 2 bases from V and 6 bases from J, with 14 bases between. The CDR3 is 14 amino acids. CDR3 sequence: CASSLVVQRSEQYF. In DNA, the CDR3 is TGTGCCAGCAGTTTAGTCGTCCAACGCAGCGAGCAGTACTTC.

The sample holds a few counts of this clonotype. The CDR3 DNA reads TGCGCCAGCAGCCGGGACAGGGGGTCCATCTACGAGCAGTACTTC. Amino acid sequence: CASSRDRGSIYEQYF. V usage is TRBV4-3 and J usage is TRBJ2-7; 11 bases line up with TRBD1. This CDR3 has 15 amino acids. The trim removed 4 bases at V and 3 bases at J, leaving 5 bases unmatched. Germline values: CDR1 LGHNA, CDR2 YSLEER.

This clonotype was detected only a few times. This chain connects TRBV4-2 to TRBJ2-1; 9 nucleotides line up with TRBD2. In germline, CDR1 is LGHNA, CDR2 YNFKEQ. V trimming: 1 base; J trimming: 9 bases; junction bases outside the gene matches: 7. This CDR3 has 15 amino acids. The CDR3 here is CASSQVSGGGGEQFF. The CDR3 DNA follows: TGTGCCAGCAGCCAAGTTAGCGGGGGTGGGGGTGAGCAGTTCTTC.

J is TRBJ1-5 and V is TRBV20-1; TRBD1 might be the D (6 bases). Per germline, CDR1 DFQATT and CDR2 SNEGSKA (reference sequence). This CDR3 comprises 14 residues. Trimming removed 5 bases from V and 1 base from J, with 12 bases in between. This CDR3 is CSAPDRISNQPQHF. CDR3 DNA sequence: TGCAGTGCTCCCGACAGGATCAGCAATCAGCCCCAGCATTTT.

This clonotype has just one count. Here the CDR3 omits its conserved ending phenylalanine or tryptophan, so a read error is the likely source. The gene calls are TRBV7-9 and TRBJ2-1, with TRBD2 matching over 7 bases. The CDR3 is made up of 15 amino acids. Germline V CDR1 and CDR2: SEHNR, FQNEAQ (reference sequence). V lost 5 bases, J lost 6 bases, and 10 bases stayed unmatched. CDR3 protein: CASSAWLGLTNEQFS. The CDR3 DNA sequence: TGTGCCAGCAGCGCCTGGCTGGGACTAACCAATGAGCAGTTCTCC.

The rearrangement uses TRBV25-1 and TRBJ2-1; D not resolved. Germline CDR1 MGHDK, CDR2 SYGVNS. Trimming took off 7 bases at V and 14 bases at J, with 12 bases between the two ends. The CDR3 sequence is 10 residues long. The CDR3 protein is CASKETVEFF. The CDR3 DNA reads as TGTGCCAGCAAAGAGACTGTGGAGTTCTTC.

This chain connects TRBV6-6 to TRBJ2-7; no clear D gene. V dropped 4 bases and J dropped 7 bases, with 8 bases sitting between them. Looked up from germline, CDR1 is MNHNY and CDR2 is SVGAGI (reference sequence). The CDR3 consists of 11 residues. The CDR3 reads CASSSRSEQYF. The CDR3 DNA follows: TGTGCCAGCAGTTCGAGGTCTGAGCAGTACTTC.

This chain links TRBV20-1 with TRBJ2-1, with D possibly TRBD2 on 5 matching bases. Trimming removed 5 bases at V and 8 bases at J, with 16 bases between. The germline V gene encodes CDR1 DFQATT and CDR2 SNEGSKA (reference sequence). This CDR3 region has 13 residues. The chain's CDR3 is CSAVFSVVHEQFF. CDR3 in DNA: TGCAGTGCTGTGTTTAGCGTAGTTCATGAGCAGTTCTTC.

This clonotype turned up a few times. CDR3 sequence: CASSRSNQPQHF. CDR3 DNA sequence: TGTGCCAGCAGCCGTAGCAATCAGCCCCAGCATTTT. V gene TRBV7-9 combines with J gene TRBJ1-5; D is ambiguous. This CDR3 is built from 12 residues. CDR1 is SEHNR, CDR2 FQNEAQ, per germline (reference sequence). V was cut by 5 bases and J by 0 bases, with 2 bases left in between.

This clonotype was seen a few times. The chain combines TRBV9 with TRBJ1-1; TRBD1 might be the D (6 bases). Germline V gene lookup returns CDR1 SGDLS and CDR2 YYNGEE. V was shortened by 0 bases and J by 1 base, with 13 bases between the two germline ends. This CDR3 region has 16 residues. The CDR3 region has the DNA TGTGCCAGCAGCGTAGGGACAGTGCTACAGAACACTGAAGCTTTCTTT. Its protein product is CASSVGTVLQNTEAFF.

The rearrangement uses TRBV9 and TRBJ1-2, with 7 bases lining up with TRBD1. The CDR3 totals 15 residues. V trimming: 3 bases; J trimming: 4 bases; junction bases outside the gene matches: 9. The germline CDR1 and CDR2 sequences are SGDLS and YYNGEE. The CDR3 is CASSGRQGFSYGYTF. For the CDR3, the DNA is TGTGCCAGCAGCGGCCGACAGGGCTTCTCCTATGGCTACACCTTC.

This clonotype was seen more than once but under ten times. The chain links TRBV12-3 or TRBV12-4 to TRBJ2-1; D uncertain. Trimming cost V 2 bases and J 2 bases, with 13 bases left between them. The CDR3 contains 16 residues. CDR3 residues: CASSLTVSSTYNEQFF. The CDR3 region has the DNA TGTGCCAGCAGTTTAACCGTCTCCTCAACCTACAATGAGCAGTTCTTC.

V gene TRBV12-3 or TRBV12-4 combines with J gene TRBJ2-3; possibly TRBD1 for D (5 bases). CDR3 length equals 14 residues. Trimming shortened V by 8 bases and J by 4 bases, and 16 bases separated the two germline ends. This CDR3 is CASDRRQSADTQYF. The DNA for the CDR3 is TGTGCCAGCGACCGTCGACAGAGCGCAGATACGCAGTATTTT.

This clonotype was picked up a small number of times. The chain is built from TRBV4-3 and TRBJ2-7; D possibly uses TRBD1 or TRBD2 (5 bases each). The CDR3 spans 14 residues. V lost 0 bases and J lost 5, with 11 bases in between. Germline-derived CDR1 and CDR2 are LGHNA and YSLEER. CDR3 loop: CASSQEGRLDEQYF. CDR3 coding DNA: TGCGCCAGCAGCCAAGAGGGACGCCTTGACGAGCAGTACTTC.

This clonotype showed up just a few times. The chain links TRBV7-2 to TRBJ2-4; 7 bases fit TRBD2. Per the germline V gene, CDR1 is SGHTA and CDR2 is FQGNSA. The V gene end was trimmed by 0 bases and the J gene end by 8 bases; junction bases not matched to a gene: 4. The CDR3 consists of 14 residues. The CDR3 DNA reads TGTGCCAGCAGCTTAGCTGGGGGGGTAGACATTCAGTACTTC. As protein: CASSLAGGVDIQYF.

This chain uses TRBV7-2 with TRBJ2-4, with D unresolved. Germline CDR1 SGHTA, CDR2 FQGNSA. This CDR3 has 15 amino acids. Trimming pared 3 bases from V and 2 bases from J, leaving 11 bases between. The CDR3 DNA is TGTGCCAGCAGCTTCGGTCTTATCTCCAAAAACATTCAGTACTTC. This sequence encodes CASSFGLISKNIQYF.